These 7 T cell receptor beta chains originate from one sample sequenced in a study of post-analysis software for immune sequencing data. Study-wide points: In patients, TRBV5-6, TRBV5-1 and TRBV20-1 belonged to five or six TRBV segments found more frequently than in controls.

The TCR beta cDNA libraries contained unique molecular identifiers. Each CDR3 protein is one row after TCRdb ran MiXCR on the PCR reads. The sample holds 820,000 or so distinct CDR3 sequences, roughly 50% seen once. No cognate antigen is known for these TCRs. Sequenced sample: blood. The source is a girl aged 10 to 17 with multiple sclerosis.

In this sample, this clonotype turned up a few times. The chain links TRBV10-3 to TRBJ1-2, with D possibly matching TRBD1 (5 bases). The germline V gene has CDR1 ENHRY and CDR2 SYGVKD. V lost 2 bases and J 8 bases, leaving 15 bases between the germline ends. This CDR3 is 14 amino acids long. CDR3 loop: CAISENGRGAGYTF. CDR3 DNA: TGTGCCATCAGTGAGAATGGGAGAGGGGCAGGCTACACCTTC.

This chain connects TRBV29-1 to TRBJ2-1, with D unclear. The CDR3 loop spans 14 amino acids. Germline V gene sequence: CDR1 SQVTM, CDR2 ANQGSEA. The V end lost 1 base, the J end lost 6 bases, and 13 bases lay between the germline ends. The DNA for the CDR3 is TGCAGCGTTGAAGGGGTGGACGGTTTCAATGAGCAGTTCTTC. It codes for CSVEGVDGFNEQFF.

In the case of this clonotype: A much bigger clone sits one base away, suggesting this may be a read error. The chain employs TRBV12-3 or TRBV12-4 and TRBJ2-7, with 7 bases matching TRBD2. This CDR3 spans 12 amino acids. The CDR3 is CVSSFGRGEQYF. The CDR3 DNA reads as TGTGTCAGCAGTTTTGGGCGGGGGGAGCAGTACTTC.

The V call is TRBV7-6, the J call TRBJ2-6; D gene uncertain. The CDR3 loop spans 14 amino acids. Trimming took 5 bases from V and 0 from J, leaving 5 bases between them. Germline V lookup: CDR1 SGHVS, CDR2 FNYEAQ. The CDR3 coding sequence is TGTGCCAGCAGCCGCCCCTCTGGGGCCAACGTCCTGACTTTC. This sequence encodes CASSRPSGANVLTF.

This clonotype was seen only a few times. The chain links TRBV29-1 to TRBJ2-7, with TRBD1 matching 9 bases. The germline V gene encodes CDR1 SQVTM and CDR2 ANQGSEA. Trimming at V came to 6 bases and at J to 5 bases, leaving 8 bases not matched to a gene. The CDR3 has 13 residues. In DNA form, the CDR3 reads TGCAGCGTCGGCGAGGGACAGGGAAACGAGCAGTACTTC. Translation: CSVGEGQGNEQYF.

In its sample, this clonotype was seen a few times. The chain joins TRBV20-1 to TRBJ1-2, with 8 bases that match TRBD1. The V segment lost 6 bases and the J segment 5 bases; nucleotides outside the gene matches: 8. In germline, CDR1 is DFQATT, CDR2 SNEGSKA (reference sequence). The CDR3 covers 13 residues. CDR3 coding DNA: TGCAGTGCCTCAGGGGGCCTACAATATGGCTACACCTTC. Translating gives CSASGGLQYGYTF.

Regarding this clonotype: Germline and junction disagree at one end, which may indicate a read error. V is TRBV6-5 and J is TRBJ2-1; D not certain. This CDR3 has 13 residues. CDR1 and CDR2 from the germline V gene are MNHEY and SVGAGI. For the CDR3, the DNA is TGTGCCCGCAGTCGCGAGGCGGACGATGAGCAGTTCTTC. Encoded protein: CARSREADDEQFF.